These T cell receptor beta chains were read from a single sample in a study of OX40 agonist ivuxolimab in advanced cancers. TCRdb's table, derived via immunoSEQ multiplex PCR, lists solely in-frame clones and lacks some. Of approximately 100,000 clones in the sample, 85% to 90% are singletons; the top ten hold roughly 0.84%. The sequences come from CD4+ or CD8+ T cells sorted from blood, collected in a trial of the OX40 agonist ivuxolimab. These receptors came from an adult with an advanced solid tumor such as melanoma, head and neck, liver or kidney cancer. The CDR3 runs from the conserved cysteine through the conserved F or W. The order of the fields is clone size, D gene, V gene, J gene, CDR3 protein, CDR3 DNA. D genes are given only for firm matches. Clone sizes are given selectively: once, few, many, or a class where the clone is expanded.

NA	TRBD1	TRBV6-6	TRBJ1-6	CASSYGGTGSSPLHF	TGTGCCAGCAGTTACGGGGGGACAGGGAGCTCACCCCTCCACTTT
NA	NA	TRBV6-5	TRBJ2-7	CASRQDVSYEQYF	TGTGCCAGCAGACAAGACGTATCCTACGAGCAGTACTTC
NA	TRBD1	TRBV7-2	TRBJ1-3	CASASTPGGQGNTIYF	TGTGCCAGCGCTTCCACACCAGGGGGTCAGGGAAACACCATATATTTT
NA	NA	TRBV7-8	TRBJ2-7	CASNKALYRENEQYF	TGTGCCAGCAATAAGGCGTTATACAGGGAGAACGAGCAGTACTTC
NA	TRBD1	TRBV2	TRBJ2-1	CASSRDRGSYNEQFF	TGTGCCAGCAGCCGGGACAGGGGGTCGTACAATGAGCAGTTCTTC
NA	NA	TRBV27	TRBJ1-1	CASRGRGNTYTEAFF	TGTGCCAGCCGGGGGAGGGGCAACACCTACACTGAAGCTTTCTTT
NA	NA	TRBV2	TRBJ1-4	CAINRGGREKLFF	TGTGCCATCAACCGCGGAGGGCGGGAAAAACTGTTTTTT
NA	NA	TRBV7-3	TRBJ2-7	CASSSAGYHEQYF	TGTGCCAGCAGCTCCGCTGGGTATCACGAGCAGTACTTC
NA	TRBD1	TRBV19	TRBJ1-1	CASSSGTGSINTEAFF	TGTGCCAGTAGCTCCGGGACAGGTTCTATAAACACTGAAGCTTTCTTT
once	NA	TRBV20-1	TRBJ1-2	CRGGRDYGYTF	TGCAGAGGGGGGAGAGACTATGGCTACACCTTC
NA	TRBD2	TRBV5-8	TRBJ2-3	CASSLARLAGAF	TGTGCCAGCAGCTTGGCGCGACTAGCGGGGGCCTTT
NA	TRBD1	TRBV6-4	TRBJ1-1	CASSRQGGDTEAFF	TGTGCCAGCAGTCGACAGGGCGGGGACACTGAAGCTTTCTTT
NA	NA	TRBV30	TRBJ2-2	CAWRVGGANTGELFF	TGTGCCTGGAGGGTCGGGGGCGCGAACACCGGGGAGCTGTTTTTT
NA	TRBD1	TRBV7-3	TRBJ1-1	CASSTGQVGNTEAFF	TGTGCCAGCAGCACAGGACAGGTCGGGAACACTGAAGCTTTCTTT
NA	NA	TRBV7-2	TRBJ1-5	CASSLGRSNQPQHF	TGTGCCAGCAGCTTGGGGCGTTCCAATCAGCCCCAGCATTTT
NA	NA	TRBV19	TRBJ2-7	CASAQRRDSYEQYF	TGTGCCAGTGCTCAAAGAAGGGACTCCTACGAGCAGTACTTC
NA	NA	TRBV30	TRBJ1-6	CAWSGQANSPLHF	TGTGCCTGGAGTGGACAGGCGAATTCACCCCTCCACTTT
NA	NA	TRBV4-3	TRBJ1-1	CASSQTQGNTEAFF	TGCGCCAGCAGCCAAACACAGGGGAACACTGAAGCTTTCTTT
once	NA	TRBV6-5	TRBJ1-1	CASSRREFGEAFF	TGTGCCAGCAGTCGCAGGGAATTCGGTGAAGCTTTCTTT
NA	NA	TRBV5-1	TRBJ2-7	CASSLEGRGYEQYF	TGCGCCAGCAGCTTGGAGGGCAGGGGATACGAGCAGTACTTC
NA	NA	TRBV6-5	TRBJ2-2	CASSYKGTTGELFF	TGTGCCAGCAGTTACAAGGGAACCACCGGGGAGCTGTTTTTT
NA	NA	TRBV4-3	TRBJ1-1	CASSQEAGGHSGTEAFF	TGCGCCAGCAGCCAAGAAGCTGGGGGACACTCGGGCACTGAAGCTTTCTTT
NA	NA	TRBV5-5	TRBJ2-2	CASSLVGQNTGELFF	TGTGCCAGCAGCTTGGTAGGACAGAACACCGGGGAGCTGTTTTTT
NA	NA	TRBV30	TRBJ2-7	CAWSVLNGWSSYEQYF	TGTGCCTGGAGTGTACTTAACGGCTGGAGCTCCTACGAGCAGTACTTC
NA	TRBD2	TRBV7-7	TRBJ2-5	CASTTGLGETQYF	TGTGCCAGCACTACGGGACTAGGGGAGACCCAGTACTTC
NA	NA	TRBV19	TRBJ2-1	CASKWAGQSGEQFF	TGTGCCAGTAAATGGGCGGGGCAATCTGGTGAGCAGTTCTTC